This TCR beta chain stems from a study of blood T cell repertoires in COVID-19 (dated by TCRdb to between 2020 and 2021). General notes on the study: Samples covering the acute and convalescent phases of COVID-19 were provided by collaborators in the United States, Italy and Spain. Where HLA class I and class II types were available, the types were taken from metadata supplied by the sample provider, not from assay-based typing. Samples were obtained from the ongoing ImmuneRACE study (first 160 participants) and from about 1,300 subjects provided by 6 global collaborators. Sample metadata almost always included a de-identified subject ID, COVID-19 status, age in years and sex. The repertoires were released in a freely available public database meant as a resource for research on the immune response to SARS-CoV-2. Deeply sampled blood TCRbeta repertoires from subjects exposed to, actively infected with, or recovered from COVID-19 were included in the dataset. The prospective study material was composed of cDNA or gDNA derived from T cells, B-cell-depleted T cells, or PBMCs. The paper's findings and limits, for the study overall: Clinical and demographic metadata were provided uncurated, with the amount varying by source and participant.

TCRbeta CDR3 regions were amplified from genomic DNA using the immunoSEQ Assay, a bias-controlled multiplex PCR. On the authors' methods: The number of nucleated cells in each sample was estimated from the amplification of reference gene primers within the assay. Sequence reads were collapsed and filtered to measure the absolute abundance of every unique TCRbeta CDR3 rearrangement. For each sample, productive Simpson clonality was calculated by taking the square root of Simpson's diversity index across productive rearrangements. Imported from immuneACCESS, the table was reduced by TCRdb to in-frame sequences with V and J called. These copies leave out some clones; in studies compared against another copy, an unresolved V gene accounts for under half, and the cause of the remainder is not known. Clone size and the V and J calls come from that table; the DNA yielded D and trimming. For this sample there are fewer than 350,000 clones; 70% to 90% appear just once. The ten largest clones capture about 1.5% of the sample.

V loses 0 bases of germline sequence and J loses 3 bases, and the interval between the two ends is 9 bases. For CDR1 and CDR2, the germline V gene lists MNHEY and SVGEGT. The CDR3 goes from the cysteine to the phenylalanine over 15 residues. Just the 45-base CDR3 DNA is kept, in frame starting at base 1. Points on this clone: No cognate antigen has been identified for it. Base qualities are not provided; no much larger clone lies one nucleotide away.

In Seattle, one collaborating source enrolled patients while the infection was active and tracked those patients longitudinally over the course of disease. Whole blood was collected in K2EDTA tubes by collaborating institutions according to the institutions' own protocols. For TCRbeta analysis, collaborators shipped samples in one of three forms: frozen whole blood, isolated PBMCs, or DNA extracted from either of those sample types. This TCR was sampled from a woman in her twenties or thirties with COVID-19, enrolled during active disease. This chain is built from TRBV6-2 or TRBV6-3 and TRBJ1-5; confidence is insufficient to name the D gene. Sequencing was carried out using peripheral blood. The CDR3 here reads CASSYSARPNQPQHF. The DNA is TGTGCCAGCAGTTACTCGGCCAGGCCCAATCAGCCCCAGCATTTT.